This entry lists 30 T cell receptor beta chains sequenced from one sample in a study of beta chain features in type 1 diabetes. The whole isolated RNA underwent reverse transcription, so sequencing captured expressed TCRB transcripts. Sequencing used immunoSEQ multiplex PCR; TCRdb keeps in-frame clones, though not all of them. The sample lists about 290,000 clones, approximately 8% occurring once. The sequencing sample was made of central memory CD4+ T cells from blood. These receptors all stem from a young woman in good health.

The chain combines TRBV4-2 with TRBJ1-4, with a weak D call TRBD1 (6 bases). Per the germline V gene, CDR1 is LGHNA and CDR2 is YNFKEQ. The germline V and J ends were trimmed by 3 bases and 7 bases, with 18 bases remaining between them. The CDR3 is 16 amino acids. In nucleotides, the CDR3 is TGTGCCAGCAGCCAGTTAGGTACAGGGCGTATTGAAAAACTGTTTTTT. This sequence encodes CASSQLGTGRIEKLFF.

This chain links TRBV19 with TRBJ1-2; D ambiguous. V lost 3 bases and J lost 0, with 14 bases in between. CDR3 length: 16 amino acids. CDR1 LNHDA and CDR2 SQIVND come from the germline V gene (reference sequence). The DNA of the CDR3 is TGTGCCAGTAGTATTATGGACCTCCTAGCTAACTATGGCTACACCTTC. It encodes CASSIMDLLANYGYTF.

Only a few counts were recorded for this clone. The chain uses TRBV9 and TRBJ1-2, with D uncertain. The V end was cut by 4 bases, the J end by 14 bases, with 21 bases between. There are 13 residues in the CDR3. The germline gives CDR1 SGDLS, CDR2 YYNGEE. CDR3 nucleotide sequence: TGTGCCAGCAGCCCAGCAATTGGCACCCTTAGAACCTTC. Translating gives CASSPAIGTLRTF. Drawing the rest from reference TRBV9 and TRBJ1-2, the complete variable domain is DSGVTQTPKHLITATGQRVTLRCSPRSGDLSVYWYQQSLDQGLQFLIQYYNGEERAKGNILERFSAQQFPDLHSELNLSSLELGDSALYFCASSPAIGTLRTFGSGTRLTVV.

This clone was recorded a few times. This sample also contains other DNA sequences that code for the same CDR3. V and J are TRBV9 and TRBJ2-5; tentative D call: TRBD1 (6 bases). The V and J ends lost 0 bases and 4 bases respectively, with 7 bases between them. Germline V gene lookup returns CDR1 SGDLS and CDR2 YYNGEE. The CDR3 contains 13 residues. The DNA for the CDR3 is TGTGCCAGCAGCGTAGAACAGGGAGAGACCCAGTACTTC. Protein product: CASSVEQGETQYF.

This clone has more than one count but fewer than ten. This rearrangement joins TRBV2 to TRBJ1-5; D possibly corresponds to TRBD1 (5 bases). CDR1 is SNHLY and CDR2 is FYNNEI in the germline V gene. Trimming took 4 bases from V and 8 from J, leaving 12 bases between them. This CDR3 has 13 residues. CDR3 sequence reads: CASSVGGLKPQHF. The CDR3 DNA follows: TGTGCCAGCAGTGTTGGGGGTTTGAAGCCCCAGCATTTT.

This clone was detected only a few times. The chain joins TRBV7-6 to TRBJ2-1; D may correspond to TRBD1 or TRBD2 (6 bases each). Per germline, CDR1 SGHVS and CDR2 FNYEAQ. V was shortened by 2 bases and J by 5 bases, with 13 bases between the two germline ends. The length of the CDR3 is 15 residues. The CDR3 reads CASSLQGRTHNEQFF. The DNA for the CDR3 is TGTGCCAGCAGCTTACAGGGGAGGACTCACAATGAGCAGTTCTTC.

This clone was counted between two and nine times. This sequence joins TRBV7-9 and TRBJ1-3; maybe TRBD1 (6 bases). The V end lost 2 bases, the J end lost 2 bases, and 10 bases lay between the germline ends. Germline CDR1 SEHNR, CDR2 FQNEAQ (reference sequence). The CDR3 runs 15 residues. CDR3 DNA: TGTGCCAGCAGCTTATCCACAGGGCCTGGAAACACCATATATTTT. It is translated as CASSLSTGPGNTIYF.

V and J are TRBV7-2 and TRBJ2-7; the D gene is possibly TRBD2 (6 bases). The CDR3 is 13 residues long. Germline CDR1 is SGHTA and CDR2 is FQGNSA. Between the trimmed V and J ends, which lost 5 bases and 6 bases, there was a span of 14 bases. The CDR3 region is CASSPLGGAEQYV. The DNA for the CDR3 is TGTGCCAGCAGCCCCCTCGGGGGTGCCGAGCAGTACGTC.

This clone was counted at least ten times. The genes are TRBV7-9 and TRBJ1-2, with TRBD1 as a possible D gene (5 bases). This CDR3 comprises 18 residues. In germline, CDR1 is SEHNR, CDR2 FQNEAQ (reference sequence). V lost 4 bases and J 7 bases, leaving 28 bases between the germline ends. In nucleotides, the CDR3 is TGTGCCAGCAGCTCCCCGACCAGGGTAGGAAAGAGTATAAGTGGCTACACCTTC. Translation: CASSSPTRVGKSISGYTF. The variable domain in full, completed from reference TRBV7-9 and TRBJ1-2, reads DTGVSQNPRHKITKRGQNVTFRCDPISEHNRLYWYRQTLGQGPEFLTYFQNEAQLEKSRLLSDRFSAERPKGSFSTLEIQRTEQGDSAMYLCASSSPTRVGKSISGYTFGSGTRLTVV.

This clone has a handful of counts. This chain connects TRBV27 to TRBJ2-3, with D perhaps TRBD1 (6 bases). Germline V CDR1 and CDR2: MNHEY, SMNVEV (reference sequence). The CDR3 is 15 residues long. V lost 6 bases, J lost 5 bases, and 18 bases lay in between. CDR3 nucleotide sequence: TGTGCCAGCAGCCGGAACAGGGATTCGATAGATACGCAGTATTTT. It encodes CASSRNRDSIDTQYF.

The sample holds a few counts of this clone. Other nucleotide sequences from this sample produce the same CDR3. The CDR3 DNA reads TGCAGTGCTGGTATTACAGATACGCAGTATTTT. It translates to CSAGITDTQYF. This sequence joins TRBV20-1 and TRBJ2-3; no clear D gene. Germline lookup yields CDR1 DFQATT and CDR2 SNEGSKA (reference sequence). The V end was cut by 5 bases, the J end by 3 bases, with 6 bases between. The CDR3 consists of 11 residues.

Only a few counts were recorded for this clone. The CDR3 sequence: CASSKTGNTEAFF. The DNA for the CDR3 is TGTGCCAGCAGCAAGACAGGGAACACTGAAGCTTTCTTT. The J gene is TRBJ1-1, the V gene TRBV7-8, with a possible D match to TRBD1 (6 bases). V was shortened by 5 bases and J by 1 base, with 8 bases between the two germline ends. This CDR3 has 13 residues. Germline V gene data show CDR1 as SGHVS and CDR2 as FQNEAQ.

The chain carries TRBV29-1 and TRBJ2-1; possibly TRBD1 for D (5 bases). The CDR3 has 12 residues. The V end was cut by 7 bases, the J end by 5 bases, with 12 bases between. Germline-derived CDR1 and CDR2 are SQVTM and ANQGSEA. The CDR3 bases are TGCAGCGCCTGGGGCAGGGACAATGAGCAGTTCTTC. It specifies CSAWGRDNEQFF.

The CDR3 bases are TGCAGCGTTGGCAGGACTAACTCTGGGGCCAACGTCCTGACTTTC. Amino acids: CSVGRTNSGANVLTF. This chain connects TRBV29-1 to TRBJ2-6; D may be TRBD2 (6 bases). Germline values: CDR1 SQVTM, CDR2 ANQGSEA. V lost 4 bases and J lost 0, with 10 bases in between. This CDR3 region has 15 residues.

The rearrangement links TRBV4-3 to TRBJ2-3, with D tentatively TRBD2 (6 bases). Germline V gene lookup returns CDR1 LGHNA and CDR2 YSLEER. The CDR3 contains 16 residues. V gave up 2 bases and J gave up 4 bases, with 16 bases separating them. CDR3 residues: CASSQNLALRADTQYF. As DNA, the CDR3 is TGCGCCAGCAGCCAAAATCTAGCGTTACGGGCAGATACGCAGTATTTT.

The chain carries TRBV4-1 and TRBJ1-5, with D uncertain. CDR1 is MGHRA and CDR2 is YSYEKL in the germline V gene. V lost 0 bases to trimming and J lost 1 base, with 13 bases between them. This CDR3 region has 17 residues. The CDR3 region is CASSQDRVRLSNQPQHF. The DNA for the CDR3 is TGCGCCAGCAGCCAAGATCGAGTCAGACTGAGCAATCAGCCCCAGCATTTT.

This clone appeared many times. The V and J genes are TRBV5-1 and TRBJ2-3, with 7 bases lining up with TRBD2. V shed 4 bases and J 4 bases; nucleotides not matched to a gene: 9. Germline V gene data show CDR1 as SGHRS and CDR2 as YFSETQ. This CDR3 is built from 15 residues. CDR3 region: CASSPAGIMSDTQYF. As DNA, the CDR3 is TGCGCCAGCAGCCCAGCGGGGATTATGTCAGATACGCAGTATTTT.

For this clone: The identical CDR3 is also encoded by other nucleotide sequences in the sample. This chain links TRBV11-2 with TRBJ2-3; D perhaps matches TRBD2 (6 bases). Germline V gene sequence: CDR1 SGHAT, CDR2 FQNNGV. V was trimmed by 1 base and J by 3 bases, leaving 11 bases between them. The CDR3 is made up of 15 amino acids. CDR3 DNA sequence: TGTGCCAGCAGCTTAGGACTAGAAGGGACAGATACGCAGTATTTT. This codes for CASSLGLEGTDTQYF.

This clone has at least ten counts. The rearrangement uses TRBV7-2 and TRBJ1-5; D perhaps matches TRBD1 (6 bases). Trimming took off 5 bases at V and 9 bases at J, with 17 bases between the two ends. The CDR3 is 14 residues long. Germline V CDR1 and CDR2: SGHTA, FQGNSA. The CDR3 loop is CASSQGHQGMPQHF. The DNA of the CDR3 is TGTGCCAGCAGCCAGGGACACCAGGGAATGCCCCAGCATTTT.

Remarks on this clone: The sample carries other DNA sequences with the same CDR3. The rearrangement joins TRBV5-1 to TRBJ2-3; the D gene is possibly TRBD1 (6 bases). CDR3 length: 15 residues. With 2 bases removed from V and 3 bases from J, the gap between germline ends came to 13 bases. In germline, CDR1 is SGHRS, CDR2 YFSETQ. CDR3 nucleotide sequence: TGCGCCAGCAGCTTAAGCAGAGGGGGAACAGATACGCAGTATTTT. It yields the protein CASSLSRGGTDTQYF.

This clone was observed a few times. The V gene is TRBV7-2, the J gene TRBJ2-2; possibly TRBD1 for D (6 bases). CDR3 length: 13 residues. The V gene's germline CDR1 is SGHTA and CDR2 FQGNSA. Trimming took 10 bases from V and 0 from J, leaving 9 bases between them. CDR3 nucleotide sequence: TGTGCCACTCAGGGGTCGAACACCGGGGAGCTGTTTTTT. This sequence encodes CATQGSNTGELFF.

This clone was seen only a few times. The rearrangement joins TRBV19 to TRBJ1-3; D is ambiguous. The CDR3 has 17 residues. Germline values: CDR1 LNHDA, CDR2 SQIVND (reference sequence). V was cut by 5 bases and J by 3 bases, with 20 bases left in between. The CDR3 loop reads CASSRPSGAESGNTIYF. The CDR3 nucleotides are TGTGCCAGTAGTCGGCCCTCAGGAGCTGAAAGTGGAAACACCATATATTTT.

This clone was counted a few times. The chain recombines TRBV6-5 with TRBJ1-1; D is unclear. With 6 bases removed from V and 1 base from J, the gap between germline ends came to 6 bases. CDR1 and CDR2 from the germline V gene are MNHEY and SVGAGI. The CDR3 covers 12 residues. The DNA of the CDR3 is TGTGCCAGCAGGCCGAGGAACACTGAAGCTTTCTTT. Translating it yields CASRPRNTEAFF.

The gene calls are TRBV23-1 and TRBJ1-6; tentative D call: TRBD1 (5 bases). TRBV23-1 is an open reading frame, and its role is uncertain. The CDR3 extends over 17 amino acids. V lost 4 bases, J lost 7 bases, and 20 bases lay in between. CDR3 in DNA: TGCGCCAGCAGTCCCATACCCGGGGCAGGGCGGAATTCACCCCTCCACTTT. Translation: CASSPIPGAGRNSPLHF.

Ten or more counts support this clone. The V call is TRBV7-9, the J call TRBJ2-5, with unresolved D. V lost 3 bases and J 4 bases, leaving 15 bases between the germline ends. Germline V lookup: CDR1 SEHNR, CDR2 FQNEAQ (reference sequence). The CDR3 is 15 residues long. The CDR3 reads CASSFGFSGRETQYF. CDR3 coding DNA: TGTGCCAGCAGCTTCGGGTTTTCCGGGCGAGAGACCCAGTACTTC.

V and J are TRBV27 and TRBJ2-5; perhaps D is TRBD1 or TRBD2 (5 bases each). Germline CDR1 MNHEY, CDR2 SMNVEV (reference sequence). Trimming took 5 bases from V and 7 from J, leaving 26 bases between them. There are 17 residues in the CDR3. CDR3 sequence: CASSIRPAGTGKRTQYF. DNA of the CDR3: TGTGCCAGCAGTATACGTCCCGCCGGGACCGGAAAGAGGACCCAGTACTTC.

The rearrangement uses TRBV30 and TRBJ1-6, with D tentatively TRBD1 (6 bases). Germline CDR1 GTSNPN, CDR2 SVGIG (reference sequence). CDR3 length: 15 residues. Trimming removed 6 bases at V and 8 bases at J, with 20 bases between. The CDR3 spells CACPAQGFGDSPLHF. For the CDR3, the DNA is TGTGCCTGTCCCGCACAGGGTTTCGGGGATTCACCCCTCCACTTT.

The chain has TRBV5-4 and TRBJ2-3; 11 bases match TRBD2. V was clipped by 0 bases and J by 4 bases; unmatched bases: 4. Per the germline V gene, CDR1 is SGHNT and CDR2 is YYREEE (reference sequence). This CDR3 has 16 amino acids. As DNA, the CDR3 is TGTGCCAGCAGCTTGGAACTAGCGGGGGACCCAGATACGCAGTATTTT. Translated: CASSLELAGDPDTQYF.

The chain couples TRBV15 to TRBJ1-2; TRBD1 aligns across 7 bases. Germline assignment: CDR1 LNHNV and CDR2 YYDKDF (reference sequence). This CDR3 region has 14 residues. After removal of 4 bases from V and 4 bases from J, the junction contained 6 bases not matched to a gene. CDR3 DNA sequence: TGTGCCACCAGCACAAGACAGGGCAGCTATGGCTACACCTTC. Translating gives CATSTRQGSYGYTF.

This clone has ten or more counts. This chain uses TRBV7-2 with TRBJ2-5; D gene ambiguous. From germline, CDR1 is SGHTA and CDR2 FQGNSA. The CDR3 extends over 13 amino acids. Trimming removed 5 bases from V and 2 bases from J, with 9 bases in between. Here the CDR3 reads CASSLQLQETQYF. CDR3 in DNA: TGTGCCAGCAGCCTACAGCTGCAAGAGACCCAGTACTTC.